The clone carrying this TCR beta chain showed up just a few times. Its antigen is unidentified. Autoimmune disease history or systemic immunosuppression disqualified patients. The CDR3 length is 14 residues. CDR1 and CDR2 from the germline V gene are KGHSH and LQKENI. Trimming shortened V by 0 bases and J by 6 bases, and 8 bases separated the two germline ends. TCRdb's copy holds only in-frame clones and misses some; the assay was immunoSEQ multiplex PCR. The sample records around 140,000 clones, about nine tenths being singletons. This record belongs to a study of OX40 agonist ivuxolimab in advanced cancers. About the study: Males comprised roughly four fifths of the group, whose mean age was about 62 years (range 23 to 79). In three patients, partial responses were observed, one with hepatocellular carcinoma and two with cutaneous melanoma.

Study results and limitations: At doses 0.1 to 3.0 mg/kg, CD4+ and CD8+ clones expanded.

The sample in question was CD4+ or CD8+ T cells sorted from blood, obtained in a trial of the OX40 agonist ivuxolimab. The TCR was taken from an adult with an advanced solid tumor such as melanoma, head and neck, liver or kidney cancer. The V call is TRBV18, the J call TRBJ2-2, with D uncertain. In nucleotides, the CDR3 is TGTGCCAGCTCACCACCGGGGTTCGCCGGGGAGCTGTTTTTT. This encodes CASSPPGFAGELFF.